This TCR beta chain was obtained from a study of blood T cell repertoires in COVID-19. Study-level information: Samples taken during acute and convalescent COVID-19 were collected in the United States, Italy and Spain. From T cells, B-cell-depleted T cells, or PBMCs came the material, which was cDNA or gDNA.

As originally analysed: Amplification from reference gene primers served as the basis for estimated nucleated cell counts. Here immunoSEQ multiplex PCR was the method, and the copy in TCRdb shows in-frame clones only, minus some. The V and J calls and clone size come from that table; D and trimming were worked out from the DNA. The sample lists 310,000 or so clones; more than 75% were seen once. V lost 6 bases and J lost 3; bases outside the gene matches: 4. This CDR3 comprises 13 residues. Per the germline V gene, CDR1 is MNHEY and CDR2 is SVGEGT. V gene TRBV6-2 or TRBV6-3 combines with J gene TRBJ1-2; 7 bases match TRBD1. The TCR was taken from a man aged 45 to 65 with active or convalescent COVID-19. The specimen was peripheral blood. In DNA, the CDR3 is TGTGCCAGCAGCTCAGGGGGTGACTATGGCTACACCTTC. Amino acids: CASSSGGDYGYTF.